These 30 T cell receptor beta chains were all obtained from the same sample, sequenced in a study of OX40 agonist ivuxolimab in advanced cancers. Assay: immunoSEQ multiplex PCR; the TCRdb copy retains only in-frame clones and omits some. The repertoire consists of about 50,000 clones, with over 75% occurring once and the leading ten covering less than 0.75%. Sequencing was performed on CD4+ or CD8+ T cells sorted from blood, taken in a trial of the OX40 agonist ivuxolimab. The receptors stem from an adult with an advanced solid tumor such as melanoma, head and neck, liver or kidney cancer.

The chain couples TRBV28 to TRBJ1-4; D is undetermined. This CDR3 is 13 amino acids long. Germline assignment: CDR1 MDHEN and CDR2 SYDVKM. Trimming stripped 2 bases from V and 5 bases from J, with 6 bases between. The CDR3 nucleotides are TGTGCCAGCAGTTTACAGCCAAATGAAAAACTGTTTTTT. Translated, it gives CASSLQPNEKLFF.

This clone was seen a few times. The rearrangement links TRBV7-3 to TRBJ2-3; D may be TRBD1 (8 bases). Between the trimmed V and J ends, which lost 5 bases and 3 bases, there was a span of 15 bases. Per the germline V gene, CDR1 is SGHTA and CDR2 is FQGTGA. This CDR3 has 15 amino acids. CDR3 DNA sequence: TGTGCCAGCAGCCCCGACAGGGGAGGGACAGATACGCAGTATTTT. This codes for CASSPDRGGTDTQYF. Together with reference TRBV7-3 and TRBJ2-3, the CDR3 gives the full variable domain: GAGVSQTPSNKVTEKGKYVELRCDPISGHTALYWYRQSLGQGPEFLIYFQGTGAADDSGLPNDRFFAVRPEGSVSTLKIQRTERGDSAVYLCASSPDRGGTDTQYFGPGTRLTVL.

CDR3 in amino acids: CASRRTGTGEVETQYF. In nucleotides, the CDR3 is TGCGCCAGCAGACGTACTGGGACTGGCGAAGTGGAGACCCAGTACTTC. This chain connects TRBV5-1 to TRBJ2-5, with D perhaps TRBD2 (6 bases). Germline CDR1 reads SGHRS; CDR2 reads YFSETQ. V was trimmed by 5 bases and J by 5 bases, leaving 22 bases between them. The CDR3 loop spans 16 amino acids.

The genes are TRBV19 and TRBJ1-1; TRBD1 matches 8 bases. This CDR3 has 15 residues. Trimming at V came to 7 bases and at J to 1 base, leaving 8 bases not matched to a gene. Germline V lookup: CDR1 LNHDA, CDR2 SQIVND (reference sequence). The CDR3 here is CASKLGQGQNTEAFF. Here the CDR3 DNA reads TGTGCCAGTAAACTTGGACAGGGACAGAACACTGAAGCTTTCTTT.

The J gene is TRBJ1-1, the V gene TRBV5-1; D is ambiguous. The CDR3 extends over 13 amino acids. CDR1 is SGHRS, CDR2 YFSETQ, per germline. V lost 4 bases and J 0 bases, leaving 7 bases between the germline ends. The CDR3 sequence is CASSNGMNTEAFF. For the CDR3, the DNA is TGCGCCAGCAGCAACGGGATGAACACTGAAGCTTTCTTT.

The chain recombines TRBV9 with TRBJ2-2, with D perhaps being TRBD1 or TRBD2 (5 bases each). Trimming removed 0 bases at V and 0 bases at J, with 9 bases between. The CDR3 covers 16 residues. CDR1 and CDR2 from the germline V gene are SGDLS and YYNGEE. The CDR3 reads CASSVVWDANTGELFF. In DNA form, the CDR3 reads TGTGCCAGCAGCGTAGTTTGGGACGCGAACACCGGGGAGCTGTTTTTT.

V is TRBV10-2 and J is TRBJ2-7; TRBD1 agrees at 9 bases. The V gene end was trimmed by 2 bases and the J gene end by 6 bases; junction bases not matched to a gene: 2. The CDR3 is made up of 13 amino acids. Germline V lookup: CDR1 WSHSY, CDR2 SAAADI. In DNA form, the CDR3 reads TGCGCCAGCAGTGAGATACAGGGGGCCGAGCAGTACTTC. Its translation: CASSEIQGAEQYF.

The chain links TRBV7-3 to TRBJ2-5; TRBD2 agrees at 9 bases. The J call may be incorrect, as the DNA end agrees better with TRBJ2-7. The CDR3 has 15 residues. The germline V gene has CDR1 SGHTA and CDR2 FQGTGA. This chain's CDR3 is CASSLVAGVPYEQYF. In DNA, the CDR3 is TGTGCCAGCAGCTTAGTAGCGGGAGTGCCCTACGAGCAGTACTTC.

The V gene is TRBV11-3, the J gene TRBJ2-1; 8 nucleotides agree with TRBD1. The CDR3 spans 13 residues. Germline V lookup: CDR1 SGHNT, CDR2 YENEEA. Trimming took 5 bases from V and 7 from J; bases not matched to a gene: 4. The CDR3 here is CASSMTGVNEQFF. The CDR3 DNA follows: TGTGCCAGCAGCATGACAGGGGTGAATGAGCAGTTCTTC.

This clone has just one count. V gene TRBV10-3 combines with J gene TRBJ2-5; TRBD2 aligns across 10 bases. V was pared by 4 bases and J by 0 bases, with 8 bases of the junction left unmatched. CDR1 is ENHRY and CDR2 is SYGVKD in the germline V gene. The CDR3 has 17 amino acids. The CDR3 DNA follows: TGTGCCATCAGTGGACCTAGCGGGAGTATGCACCAAGAGACCCAGTACTTC. Translated: CAISGPSGSMHQETQYF.

The V and J genes are TRBV11-3 and TRBJ2-1, with 11 bases that match TRBD2. Germline lookup yields CDR1 SGHNT and CDR2 YENEEA. V dropped 3 bases and J dropped 5; count of bases not matched to a gene: 9. The CDR3 totals 17 residues. CDR3 region: CASSLRRTSGSHNEQFF. The CDR3 DNA reads TGTGCCAGCAGCTTGCGGCGGACTAGCGGGTCTCACAATGAGCAGTTCTTC. The full variable domain, in which reference TRBV11-3 and TRBJ2-1 provide the parts outside the CDR3, is EAGVVQSPRYKIIEKKQPVAFWCNPISGHNTLYWYLQNLGQGPELLIRYENEEAVDDSQLPKDRFSAERLKGVDSTLKIQPAELGDSAVYLCASSLRRTSGSHNEQFFGPGTRLTVL.

V gene TRBV6-1 combines with J gene TRBJ2-1; D ambiguous. V was trimmed by 4 bases and J by 6 bases, leaving 16 bases between them. This CDR3 contains 15 residues. The germline V gene has CDR1 MNHNS and CDR2 SASEGT. As DNA, the CDR3 is TGTGCCAGCAGTGGGAAGGGTAAAGTTCGCAATGAGCAGTTCTTC. Its translation is CASSGKGKVRNEQFF.

This clone appeared a single time. The chain couples TRBV5-1 to TRBJ2-3, with D uncertain. Germline loops: CDR1 SGHRS, CDR2 YFSETQ. V was shortened by 3 bases and J by 2 bases, with 4 bases between the two germline ends. The CDR3 runs to 12 residues. The CDR3 here is CASSYPTDTQYF. In DNA form, the CDR3 reads TGCGCCAGCAGCTACCCCACAGATACGCAGTATTTT.

The genes are TRBV7-3 and TRBJ2-5; D possibly uses TRBD1 or TRBD2 (6 bases each). The CDR3 extends over 13 amino acids. The V and J ends lost 8 bases and 5 bases respectively, with 15 bases between them. CDR1 and CDR2 from the germline V gene are SGHTA and FQGTGA. CDR3 sequence (DNA): TGTGCCAGCGCCGTCGGGGGCGGGGAGACCCAGTACTTC. It encodes CASAVGGGETQYF.

J is TRBJ2-3 and V is TRBV5-5; no firm D call. Germline assignment: CDR1 SGHKS and CDR2 YYEKEE (reference sequence). The CDR3 has 13 residues. Trimming left V 0 bases short and J 1 base short, with 3 bases between. CDR3 sequence (DNA): TGTGCCAGCAGCTTGGCCCGCACAGATACGCAGTATTTT. This gives the protein CASSLARTDTQYF. The full variable domain, in which reference TRBV5-5 and TRBJ2-3 provide the parts outside the CDR3, is DAGVTQSPTHLIKTRGQQVTLRCSPISGHKSVSWYQQVLGQGPQFIFQYYEKEERGRGNFPDRFSARQFPNYSSELNVNALLLGDSALYLCASSLARTDTQYFGPGTRLTVL.

This chain connects TRBV27 to TRBJ2-5; 7 bases align to TRBD2. The CDR3 has 13 amino acids. J gave up 4 bases and V 6 bases, and 5 bases lay outside the gene matches. CDR1 is MNHEY and CDR2 is SMNVEV in the germline V gene (reference sequence). CDR3 nucleotide sequence: TGTGCCAGCAGGCCAGCGGGACCAGAGACCCAGTACTTC. This encodes CASRPAGPETQYF.

V and J are TRBV30 and TRBJ2-3; no firm D call. Trimming left V 3 bases short and J 11 bases short, with 12 bases between. The CDR3 is made up of 11 amino acids. Germline values: CDR1 GTSNPN, CDR2 SVGIG (reference sequence). CDR3 loop: CAWSQRGGQYF. The CDR3 DNA is TGTGCCTGGAGCCAGCGTGGTGGGCAGTATTTT.

This clone has a handful of counts. J is TRBJ1-1 and V is TRBV29-1; D gene uncertain. CDR1 and CDR2 (germline): SQVTM, ANQGSEA. The CDR3 is 12 amino acids. The V gene lost 7 bases and the J gene lost 7 bases, with 16 bases spanning the gap. DNA for the CDR3: TGCAGCGCCCTAGAGACACCGATTGAAGCTTTCTTT. Amino acid sequence: CSALETPIEAFF. The full variable domain, rest sourced from reference TRBV29-1 and TRBJ1-1, is SAVISQKPSRDICQRGTSLTIQCQVDSQVTMMFWYRQQPGQSLTLIATANQGSEATYESGFVIDKFPISRPNLTFSTLTVSNMSPEDSSIYLCSALETPIEAFFGQGTRLTVV.

This chain joins TRBV15 and TRBJ1-3; 7 positions agree with TRBD1. Germline V CDR1 and CDR2: LNHNV, YYDKDF (reference sequence). The ends lost 5 bases at V and 7 bases at J; junction bases unmatched: 11. The CDR3 is 15 amino acids. CDR3 nucleotide sequence: TGTGCCACCAGCCTGACAGGGATCAAGGTTAACACCATATATTTT. Translation: CATSLTGIKVNTIYF.

This chain connects TRBV28 to TRBJ1-2; a weak D match, TRBD1 (5 bases). The CDR3 extends over 17 amino acids. The germline V and J ends were trimmed by 5 bases and 5 bases, with 24 bases remaining between them. Germline assignment: CDR1 MDHEN and CDR2 SYDVKM. CDR3: CASSILGGPTGRYGYTF. The DNA for the CDR3 is TGTGCCAGCAGTATCCTTGGGGGACCCACAGGCCGATATGGCTACACCTTC.

V gene TRBV30 combines with J gene TRBJ2-3; 9 positions agree with TRBD2. The CDR3 extends over 13 amino acids. V shed 5 bases, J shed 2 bases, and the junction held 2 bases outside the gene matches. Germline V gene data show CDR1 as GTSNPN and CDR2 as SVGIG (reference sequence). The CDR3 loop reads CAWASGTTDTQYF. The CDR3 coding sequence is TGTGCCTGGGCTAGCGGGACCACAGATACGCAGTATTTT. Complete variable domain (other parts from reference TRBV30 and TRBJ2-3): SQTIHQWPATLVQPVGSPLSLECTVEGTSNPNLYWYRQAAGRGLQLLFYSVGIGQISSEVPQNLSASRPQDRQFILSSKKLLLSDSGFYLCAWASGTTDTQYFGPGTRLTVL.

The chain combines TRBV4-1 with TRBJ1-4; D is perhaps TRBD1 (5 bases). In germline, CDR1 is MGHRA, CDR2 YSYEKL. This CDR3 is built from 15 residues. Trimming shortened V by 3 bases and J by 8 bases, and 16 bases separated the two germline ends. CDR3 nucleotides: TGCGCCAGCAGCCAGAGCAGGGCAAGGACGGAAAAACTGTTTTTT. It encodes CASSQSRARTEKLFF.

The chain links TRBV5-1 to TRBJ2-3; 7 bases are shared with TRBD2. Germline assignment: CDR1 SGHRS and CDR2 YFSETQ. The CDR3 consists of 14 residues. V lost 4 bases, J lost 3 bases, and 5 bases stayed unmatched. The CDR3 DNA follows: TGCGCCAGCAGCGCCAGCGGGACTACAGATACGCAGTATTTT. The encoded protein is CASSASGTTDTQYF. The full variable domain, rest sourced from reference TRBV5-1 and TRBJ2-3, is KAGVTQTPRYLIKTRGQQVTLSCSPISGHRSVSWYQQTPGQGLQFLFEYFSETQRNKGNFPGRFSGRQFSNSRSEMNVSTLELGDSALYLCASSASGTTDTQYFGPGTRLTVL.

The chain uses TRBV5-4 and TRBJ1-2, with a weak D call TRBD1 (5 bases). Germline V CDR1 and CDR2: SGHNT, YYREEE (reference sequence). V was clipped by 0 bases and J by 8 bases, with 23 bases between them. The CDR3 has 17 amino acids. CDR3 nucleotides: TGTGCCAGCAGCTTGGTTTCTTTGGGGGTGGTGGTCCCCGGCTACACCTTC. Protein: CASSLVSLGVVVPGYTF.

This chain uses TRBV29-1 with TRBJ2-7, with D tentatively TRBD2 (5 bases). The V and J ends lost 4 bases and 6 bases respectively, with 13 bases between them. Per germline, CDR1 SQVTM and CDR2 ANQGSEA. The CDR3 contains 12 residues. CDR3 sequence reads: CSVGGQGFEQYF. CDR3 nucleotide sequence: TGCAGCGTTGGAGGGCAAGGTTTCGAGCAGTACTTC.

The V and J genes are TRBV7-6 and TRBJ1-1; tentative D call: TRBD1 (5 bases). The V end was cut by 5 bases, the J end by 3 bases, with 10 bases between. This CDR3 has 13 residues. Germline V gene lookup returns CDR1 SGHVS and CDR2 FNYEAQ. CDR3 region: CASSQQGDTEAFF. The CDR3, as DNA: TGTGCCAGCAGCCAGCAAGGGGACACTGAAGCTTTCTTT.

V and J are TRBV2 and TRBJ1-2, with 7 bases matching TRBD1. The CDR3 covers 15 residues. The V gene's germline CDR1 is SNHLY and CDR2 FYNNEI. Trimming cost V 4 bases and J 8 bases; bases outside gene matches: 13. This CDR3 reads CASSVSPTGLNGYTF. The CDR3 nucleotides are TGTGCCAGCAGTGTATCCCCGACAGGGCTAAACGGCTACACCTTC.

J is TRBJ1-2 and V is TRBV5-4; 7 bases map to TRBD1. V shed 0 bases, J shed 0 bases, and the junction held 2 bases outside the gene matches. This CDR3 is 15 amino acids long. Looked up from germline, CDR1 is SGHNT and CDR2 is YYREEE (reference sequence). CDR3 DNA sequence: TGTGCCAGCAGCTTGGAAGGGACAGCTAACTATGGCTACACCTTC. It encodes CASSLEGTANYGYTF. Filled out from reference TRBV5-4 and TRBJ1-2, the complete variable domain reads ETGVTQSPTHLIKTRGQQVTLRCSSQSGHNTVSWYQQALGQGPQFIFQYYREEENGRGNFPPRFSGLQFPNYSSELNVNALELDDSALYLCASSLEGTANYGYTFGSGTRLTVV.

The chain links TRBV7-9 to TRBJ2-5; 16 bases fit TRBD2. The V gene's germline CDR1 is SEHNR and CDR2 FQNEAQ (reference sequence). The trim removed 5 bases at V and 5 bases at J, leaving 14 bases unmatched. The CDR3 runs 19 residues. CDR3 region: CASSVKPGLAGGPGETQYF. The DNA of the CDR3 is TGTGCCAGCAGCGTAAAACCGGGACTAGCGGGAGGGCCCGGGGAGACCCAGTACTTC.

The rearrangement joins TRBV11-1 to TRBJ2-5, with 15 bases lining up with TRBD2. CDR1 SGHAT and CDR2 FQDESV come from the germline V gene (reference sequence). The CDR3 loop spans 17 amino acids. The V segment lost 1 base and the J segment 5 bases; nucleotides outside the gene matches: 5. CDR3 nucleotide sequence: TGTGCCAGCAGCTTAGAGGGACTAGCGGGGGGAATTGAGACCCAGTACTTC. Its protein is CASSLEGLAGGIETQYF. Full variable domain (missing parts from reference TRBV11-1 and TRBJ2-5): EAEVAQSPRYKITEKSQAVAFWCDPISGHATLYWYRQILGQGPELLVQFQDESVVDDSQLPKDRFSAERLKGVDSTLKIQPAELGDSAMYLCASSLEGLAGGIETQYFGPGTRLLVL.